This T cell receptor beta chain was captured in a study of shared T cell receptors in the human thymus. There are 16 residues in the CDR3. The germline CDR1 and CDR2 sequences are SGHNT and YYREEE (reference sequence). V lost 0 bases and J 3 bases, leaving 13 bases between the germline ends. Some clones are missing from TCRdb's copy, which holds only in-frame ones; the method was immunoSEQ multiplex PCR. The sample has roughly 710,000 clones, approximately 85% seen once; the top ten hold around 0.01%. These data are also associated with another study on human thymus T cells.

V is TRBV5-4 and J is TRBJ2-1; D is unresolved. This TCR was sampled from a girl under two years old with a congenital heart defect. The source material was thymocytes. CDR3 in amino acids: CASSLAHISIYNEQFF. Here the CDR3 DNA reads TGTGCCAGCAGCTTGGCTCACATCTCCATCTACAATGAGCAGTTCTTC.